This TCR beta chain appears in the sequencing data of a study of blood T cell repertoires in COVID-19 (dated by TCRdb to about 2020). About the study as a whole: Samples covering the acute and convalescent phases of COVID-19 were provided by collaborators in the United States, Italy and Spain. The prospective study material was composed of cDNA or gDNA derived from T cells, B-cell-depleted T cells, or PBMCs. The dataset comprised deeply sampled blood TCRbeta repertoires from subjects exposed to, actively infected with, or recovered from COVID-19. A freely available public database, intended as a resource for researchers studying the immune response to SARS-CoV-2, is where the repertoires were released. The samples were drawn from the first 160 participants of the ongoing ImmuneRACE study and from more than 1,000 subjects provided by 6 global collaborators. Nearly every sample came with metadata listing a de-identified subject ID, COVID-19 status, age in years and sex. HLA class I and class II types, where available, came from metadata supplied by the sample provider rather than from assay-based typing. Overall study results and their limits: How much clinical and demographic metadata was included differed by source and by participant, and the metadata was provided uncurated.

Based on the germline V gene, the CDR1 and CDR2 sequences are LGHNT and FRNRAP. A distance of 7 bases separates the germline ends of V and J, which lose 4 bases and 0 bases respectively. The CDR3 starts with the cysteine, ends with the phenylalanine, and has 14 residues. Here the CDR3 DNA is all that survives: 42 bases in frame from base 1. TCRbeta CDR3 regions were amplified from genomic DNA by means of the immunoSEQ Assay, a bias-controlled multiplex PCR. The authors' pipeline ran thus. The number of nucleated cells in each sample was estimated from the amplification of reference gene primers within the assay. Sequence reads were collapsed and filtered to measure the absolute abundance of every unique TCRbeta CDR3 rearrangement. For each sample, productive Simpson clonality was calculated as the square root of Simpson's diversity index over productive rearrangements. TCRdb limited this immuneACCESS table to in-frame rearrangements with V and J called. A share of clones is missing; checked studies link under half to unresolved V genes, and the rest is unexplained. The D gene and trimming were derived from the DNA, and the V and J assignments and clone size from that table. The sample table holds some 93,000 clones, of which around nine tenths were seen once. 9% to 12% of the sample rests with the top ten.

Whole blood was collected in K2EDTA tubes by collaborating institutions according to the institutions' own protocols. For TCRbeta analysis, collaborators shipped samples as frozen whole blood, isolated PBMCs, or DNA extracted from either of those sample types. To note about this clone: There is no known antigen for this receptor. No quality values exist for individual bases; no much larger clone is one base distant.

The chain was built from TRBV12-5 and TRBJ2-1; there is no confident call for the D gene. Sequencing used peripheral blood. The receptor was isolated from a man aged 45-65 years with acute or convalescent COVID-19. The nucleotide sequence reads as follows: TGTGCTAGTGGTTCCGGTAGCTCCTACAATGAGCAGTTCTTC. The translation is CASGSGSSYNEQFF.